This passage covers 17 T cell receptor beta chains from one sample sequenced in a study of blood T cell repertoires in COVID-19. TCRdb's table, derived via immunoSEQ multiplex PCR, lists solely in-frame clones and lacks some. The sample holds approximately 250,000 clones; 86% are singletons and the top ten take approximately 4%. Source material: peripheral blood. These receptors all come from a man aged 18 to 30 with active or convalescent COVID-19.

The chain carries TRBV2 and TRBJ2-2; 8 bases align to TRBD2. Germline V gene lookup returns CDR1 SNHLY and CDR2 FYNNEI. The CDR3 totals 17 residues. The V and J ends lost 2 bases and 4 bases, in that order; junction bases with no gene match: 9. The CDR3, as DNA: TGTGCCAGCAGTGAATCCTTGGGACTAGATTTCACCGGGGAGCTGTTTTTT. Translated, it gives CASSESLGLDFTGELFF. Filled out from reference TRBV2 and TRBJ2-2, the complete variable domain reads EPEVTQTPSHQVTQMGQEVILRCVPISNHLYFYWYRQILGQKVEFLVSFYNNEISEKSEIFDDQFSVERPDGSNFTLKIRSTKLEDSAMYFCASSESLGLDFTGELFFGEGSRLTVL.

V is TRBV19 and J is TRBJ1-2, with D uncertain. V lost 8 bases and J lost 4, with 14 bases in between. The CDR3 covers 13 residues. In germline, CDR1 is LNHDA, CDR2 SQIVND (reference sequence). This chain's CDR3 is CASLPGSGYGYTF. The CDR3 DNA sequence: TGTGCCAGTCTTCCAGGTAGCGGCTATGGCTACACCTTC.

Only one count was recorded for this clone. V is TRBV12-5 and J is TRBJ1-1; D remains ambiguous. In germline, CDR1 is LGHNT, CDR2 FRNRAP. V dropped 8 bases and J dropped 1 base, with 14 bases sitting between them. The CDR3 is 14 amino acids. CDR3 region: CASSREGWNTEAFF. In DNA, the CDR3 is TGTGCTAGTTCGCGGGAGGGATGGAACACTGAAGCTTTCTTT.

In its sample, this clone was seen once. Here the CDR3 reads CAWTGDTEAFF. The CDR3 DNA is TGTGCCTGGACCGGGGACACTGAAGCTTTCTTT. The chain uses TRBV30 and TRBJ1-1; D is uncertain. Deletions cut 4 bases from V and 3 bases from J, with 6 bases between. The CDR3 loop spans 11 amino acids. CDR1 is GTSNPN, CDR2 SVGIG, per germline (reference sequence).

The genes are TRBV5-6 and TRBJ2-5; TRBD2 agrees at 7 bases. V trimming: 3 bases; J trimming: 2 bases; junction bases outside the gene matches: 1. The CDR3 has 13 residues. Germline CDR1 is SGHDT and CDR2 is YYEEEE. The CDR3, as DNA: TGTGCCAGCAGCTGGACTAGTCAAGAGACCCAGTACTTC. Its translation: CASSWTSQETQYF.

V gene TRBV4-1 combines with J gene TRBJ2-1; TRBD2 might be the D (6 bases). There are 16 residues in the CDR3. Germline values: CDR1 MGHRA, CDR2 YSYEKL. Trimming took 0 bases from V and 3 from J, leaving 12 bases between them. DNA for the CDR3: TGCGCCAGCAGCCAAGAGGGCGGGGCTTACTACAATGAGCAGTTCTTC. Translated: CASSQEGGAYYNEQFF.

This chain links TRBV6-6 with TRBJ2-5, with D perhaps matching TRBD2 (5 bases). V was pared by 2 bases and J by 5 bases, with 9 bases between. CDR1 is MNHNY, CDR2 SVGAGI, per germline (reference sequence). This CDR3 is 13 amino acids long. CDR3: CASSYVPGETQYF. Here the CDR3 DNA reads TGTGCCAGCAGTTACGTCCCGGGGGAGACCCAGTACTTC.

This sequence joins TRBV27 and TRBJ2-5; perhaps TRBD2 as D (5 bases). Germline V gives CDR1 MNHEY, CDR2 SMNVEV (reference sequence). The CDR3 spans 13 residues. The V and J ends lost 5 bases and 9 bases respectively, with 16 bases between them. DNA for the CDR3: TGTGCCAGCAGTCATGGAGGAGATTCGTCCCAGTACTTC. As protein: CASSHGGDSSQYF.

The chain links TRBV24-1 to TRBJ1-3, with 9 positions matching TRBD1. The CDR3 spans 12 residues. Germline values: CDR1 KGHDR, CDR2 SFDVKD. With 10 bases clipped from V and 7 bases from J, the junction kept 4 bases outside the gene matches. The CDR3 nucleotides are TGTGCCACGAGCGACAGGGGGAACACCATATATTTT. Its protein product is CATSDRGNTIYF.

The chain links TRBV6-5 to TRBJ2-7, with no clear D. The CDR3 runs 12 residues. Trimming cost V 6 bases and J 3 bases, with 9 bases left between them. The germline V gene encodes CDR1 MNHEY and CDR2 SVGAGI. CDR3 DNA: TGTGCCAGCAGACCCGACAACTACGAGCAGTACTTC. Protein sequence: CASRPDNYEQYF.

This chain joins TRBV20-1 and TRBJ2-7, with 7 bases fitting TRBD1. CDR1 is DFQATT, CDR2 SNEGSKA, per germline (reference sequence). The junction had 0 bases not matched to a gene; V was cut back by 6 bases and J by 4 bases. This CDR3 comprises 10 residues. The CDR3 loop is CSAGQYEQYF. CDR3 sequence (DNA): TGCAGTGCGGGACAGTACGAGCAGTACTTC.

This sequence joins TRBV24-1 and TRBJ2-5; D remains unclear. V shed 4 bases and J shed 4 bases, with 21 bases lying between them. The CDR3 has 17 residues. CDR1 is KGHDR, CDR2 SFDVKD, per germline. CDR3 sequence (DNA): TGTGCCACCAGTGACTATTTCGCCATTGAACCTCGAGAGACCCAGTACTTC. This codes for CATSDYFAIEPRETQYF.

This clone appeared once. CDR3 loop: CASSPAGLASSYEQYF. The CDR3 DNA is TGTGCCAGCTCACCAGCGGGACTAGCGAGCTCCTACGAGCAGTACTTC. The rearrangement joins TRBV18 to TRBJ2-7, with 10 nucleotides matching TRBD2. The CDR3 is made up of 16 amino acids. Germline CDR1 and CDR2: KGHSH and LQKENI. V dropped 2 bases and J dropped 0; count of bases not matched to a gene: 4.

This chain connects TRBV10-2 to TRBJ1-4, with D uncertain. Germline V lookup: CDR1 WSHSY, CDR2 SAAADI. Trimming pared 5 bases from V and 6 bases from J, leaving 10 bases between. This CDR3 contains 13 residues. CDR3 amino acids: CASSLQADEKLFF. Written as DNA, the CDR3 is TGCGCCAGCAGTCTCCAGGCCGATGAAAAACTGTTTTTT.

This rearrangement joins TRBV4-1 to TRBJ2-3, with TRBD2 matching over 7 bases. This CDR3 spans 14 amino acids. After removal of 0 bases from V and 6 bases from J, the junction contained 3 bases not matched to a gene. In germline, CDR1 is MGHRA, CDR2 YSYEKL. In DNA form, the CDR3 reads TGCGCCAGCAGCCAAGAAGCGGGATCCGATACGCAGTATTTT. This codes for CASSQEAGSDTQYF.

The rearrangement joins TRBV7-9 to TRBJ1-1; D is unclear. The CDR3 covers 15 residues. Germline V lookup: CDR1 SEHNR, CDR2 FQNEAQ (reference sequence). Between the trimmed V and J ends, which lost 10 bases and 0 bases, there was a span of 18 bases. The chain's CDR3 is CAIEAESPLNTEAFF. The DNA for the CDR3 is TGTGCCATAGAGGCGGAGTCTCCCTTGAACACTGAAGCTTTCTTT.

This chain links TRBV7-2 with TRBJ2-5, with TRBD2 identical over 7 bases. Germline CDR1 reads SGHTA; CDR2 reads FQGNSA. This CDR3 has 15 amino acids. The V gene end was trimmed by 6 bases and the J gene end by 2 bases; junction bases not matched to a gene: 9. CDR3 coding DNA: TGTGCCAGCAGTTCCCAAGGGGAGGGACAAGAGACCCAGTACTTC. It is translated as CASSSQGEGQETQYF.